This T cell receptor beta chain was recovered during a study of blood T cell repertoires in COVID-19. Study details: The United States, Italy and Spain supplied acute and convalescent COVID-19 samples. PBMCs, B-cell-depleted T cells, or T cells provided the cDNA or gDNA that made up the material.

The CDR3 has 12 amino acids. In germline, CDR1 is SGHDN, CDR2 FVKESK. V lost 1 base, J lost 14 bases, and 13 bases lay in between. Resolution of symptoms, clearance, or two negative PCRs was present in recovered Cohort 3 donors. Produced via immunoSEQ multiplex PCR; TCRdb's table is partial and in-frame only. The sample carries around 330,000 clones, around 90% recorded once. This clonotype was sampled from a man aged 55-75 years who had recovered from COVID-19. The chain combines TRBV14 with TRBJ2-3; D possibly corresponds to TRBD2 (6 bases). Source material: PBMCs or T cells enriched from blood (not recorded which). The CDR3 DNA reads as TGTGCCAGCAGCCAAGCTATGGGGCGGGGGTATTTT. Encoded protein: CASSQAMGRGYF.